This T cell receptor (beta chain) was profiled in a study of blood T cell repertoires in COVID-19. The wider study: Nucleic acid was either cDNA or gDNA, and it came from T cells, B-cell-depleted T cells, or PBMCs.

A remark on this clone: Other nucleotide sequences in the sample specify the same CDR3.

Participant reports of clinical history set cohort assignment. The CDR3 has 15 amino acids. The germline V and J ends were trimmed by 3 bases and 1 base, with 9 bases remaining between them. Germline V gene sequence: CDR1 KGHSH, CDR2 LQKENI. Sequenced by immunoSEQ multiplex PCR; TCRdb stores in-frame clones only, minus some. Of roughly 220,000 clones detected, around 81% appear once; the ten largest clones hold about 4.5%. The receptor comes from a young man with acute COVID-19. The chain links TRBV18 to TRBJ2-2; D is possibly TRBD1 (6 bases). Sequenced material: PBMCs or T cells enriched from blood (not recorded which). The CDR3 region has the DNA TGTGCCAGCTCACCTCCGGGACAGAACACCGGGGAGCTGTTTTTT. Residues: CASSPPGQNTGELFF. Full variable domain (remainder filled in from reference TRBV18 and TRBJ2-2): NAGVMQNPRHLVRRRGQEARLRCSPMKGHSHVYWYRQLPEEGLKFMVYLQKENIIDESGMPKERFSAEFPKEGPSILRIQQVVRGDSAAYFCASSPPGQNTGELFFGEGSRLTVL.